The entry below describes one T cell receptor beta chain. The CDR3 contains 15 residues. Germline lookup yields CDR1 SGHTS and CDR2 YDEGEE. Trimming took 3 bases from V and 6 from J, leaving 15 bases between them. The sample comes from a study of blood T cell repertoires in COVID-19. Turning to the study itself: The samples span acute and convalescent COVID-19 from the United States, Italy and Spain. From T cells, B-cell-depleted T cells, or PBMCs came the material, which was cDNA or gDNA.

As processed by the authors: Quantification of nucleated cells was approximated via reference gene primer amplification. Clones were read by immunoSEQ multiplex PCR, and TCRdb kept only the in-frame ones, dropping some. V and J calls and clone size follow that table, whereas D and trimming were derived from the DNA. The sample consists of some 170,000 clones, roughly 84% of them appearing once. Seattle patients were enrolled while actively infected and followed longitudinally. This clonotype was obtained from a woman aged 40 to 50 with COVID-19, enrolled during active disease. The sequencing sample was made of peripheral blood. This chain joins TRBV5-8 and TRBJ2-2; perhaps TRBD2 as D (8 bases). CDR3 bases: TGTGCCAGCAGCTGGGACAGAGCGGGGGCCGGGGAGCTGTTTTTT. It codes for CASSWDRAGAGELFF. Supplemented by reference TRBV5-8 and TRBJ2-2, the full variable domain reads EAGVTQSPTHLIKTRGQQATLRCSPISGHTSVYWYQQALGLGLQFLLWYDEGEERNRGNFPPRFSGRQFPNYSSELNVNALELEDSALYLCASSWDRAGAGELFFGEGSRLTVL.